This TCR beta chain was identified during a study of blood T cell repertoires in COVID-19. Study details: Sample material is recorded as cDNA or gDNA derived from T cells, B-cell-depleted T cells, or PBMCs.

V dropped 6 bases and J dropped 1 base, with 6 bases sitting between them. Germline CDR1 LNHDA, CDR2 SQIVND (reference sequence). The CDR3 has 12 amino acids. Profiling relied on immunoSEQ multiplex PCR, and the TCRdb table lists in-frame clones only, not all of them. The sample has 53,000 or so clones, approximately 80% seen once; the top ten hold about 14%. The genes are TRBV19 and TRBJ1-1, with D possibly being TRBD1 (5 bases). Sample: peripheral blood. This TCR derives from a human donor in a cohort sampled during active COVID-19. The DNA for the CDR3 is TGTGCCAGTAGGGACACGAACACTGAAGCTTTCTTT. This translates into CASRDTNTEAFF.